A single sample is the source of the 18 T cell receptor beta chains below, sequenced in a study of human thymus T cells. The method was immunoSEQ multiplex PCR; TCRdb's version includes in-frame clones alone and lacks a portion of them. This repertoire shows 45,000 to 50,000 clones, over 90% found once; its top ten account for under 0.2%. Sequenced material: blood. The receptors come from a girl in the first two years of life with a congenital heart defect but otherwise immunologically healthy.

The rearrangement uses TRBV15 and TRBJ1-1; 8 bases agree with TRBD1. The ends lost 4 bases at V and 2 bases at J; junction bases unmatched: 6. Germline V gives CDR1 LNHNV, CDR2 YYDKDF (reference sequence). The CDR3 is 15 amino acids. This chain's CDR3 is CATSTLTGANTEAFF. CDR3 bases: TGTGCCACCAGCACCCTGACAGGGGCTAACACTGAAGCTTTCTTT.

The genes are TRBV13 and TRBJ2-1; the D is unclear. V lost 0 bases and J 6 bases, leaving 9 bases between the germline ends. The CDR3 runs 14 residues. The germline gives CDR1 PRHDT, CDR2 FYEKMQ (reference sequence). CDR3 nucleotide sequence: TGTGCCAGCAGCTTAGGCTCGATGGGCAATGAGCAGTTCTTC. Amino acid sequence: CASSLGSMGNEQFF. Looking up the rest from reference TRBV13 and TRBJ2-1 gives the full variable domain: AAGVIQSPRHLIKEKRETATLKCYPIPRHDTVYWYQQGPGQDPQFLISFYEKMQSDKGSIPDRFSAQQFSDYHSELNMSSLELGDSALYFCASSLGSMGNEQFFGPGTRLTVL.

This sequence joins TRBV2 and TRBJ2-7; TRBD2 matches at 11 bases. V lost 6 bases, J lost 2 bases, and 9 bases stayed unmatched. This CDR3 comprises 16 residues. Germline assignment: CDR1 SNHLY and CDR2 FYNNEI. This chain's CDR3 is CASRANSGRGPYEQYF. CDR3 sequence (DNA): TGTGCCAGCAGGGCCAATAGCGGGAGGGGTCCCTACGAGCAGTACTTC. The whole variable domain, filled in from reference TRBV2 and TRBJ2-7, reads EPEVTQTPSHQVTQMGQEVILRCVPISNHLYFYWYRQILGQKVEFLVSFYNNEISEKSEIFDDQFSVERPDGSNFTLKIRSTKLEDSAMYFCASRANSGRGPYEQYFGPGTRLTVT.

CDR3 region: CASSSDWRYNEQFF. The CDR3 nucleotides read TGTGCCAGCAGCTCGGACTGGAGATACAATGAGCAGTTCTTC. The chain has TRBV7-2 and TRBJ2-1; TRBD2 is a possible D gene (5 bases). CDR3 length: 14 residues. Germline assignment: CDR1 SGHTA and CDR2 FQGNSA. V lost 4 bases and J 4 bases, leaving 11 bases between the germline ends.

The V call is TRBV20-1, the J call TRBJ2-3; the D is unclear. CDR1 is DFQATT and CDR2 is SNEGSKA in the germline V gene (reference sequence). The CDR3 loop spans 10 amino acids. V lost 3 bases, J lost 10 bases, and 8 bases lay in between. As DNA, the CDR3 is TGCAGTGCTAGTATCCCCCCGCAGTATTTT. This encodes CSASIPPQYF.

This chain connects TRBV5-6 to TRBJ1-2; TRBD1 matches at 9 bases. CDR3 length: 16 residues. CDR1 and CDR2 from the germline V gene are SGHDT and YYEEEE. Trimming removed 3 bases from V and 2 bases from J; junction bases left unmatched: 8. This chain's CDR3 is CASSWRDRERNYGYTF. The CDR3 coding sequence is TGTGCCAGCAGCTGGCGGGACAGGGAACGGAACTATGGCTACACCTTC.

The chain carries TRBV4-3 and TRBJ2-1; possibly TRBD1 or TRBD2 for D (6 bases each). This CDR3 comprises 15 residues. The V and J ends lost 1 base and 6 bases respectively, with 13 bases between them. Germline values: CDR1 LGHNA, CDR2 YSLEER. The CDR3 loop reads CASSQGTSRGNEQFF. Here the CDR3 DNA reads TGCGCCAGCAGCCAAGGTACTAGCAGGGGCAATGAGCAGTTCTTC.

The V gene is TRBV5-4, the J gene TRBJ2-3, with TRBD2 matching over 7 bases. Trimming cost V 4 bases and J 4 bases; bases outside gene matches: 6. CDR3 length: 14 residues. CDR1 SGHNT and CDR2 YYREEE come from the germline V gene (reference sequence). The CDR3 DNA reads TGTGCCAGCAGCCTGACTAGCCGCCCAGATACGCAGTATTTT. It codes for CASSLTSRPDTQYF.

The chain joins TRBV7-9 to TRBJ1-2, with 7 bases that match TRBD1. The CDR3 length is 15 residues. Germline V gives CDR1 SEHNR, CDR2 FQNEAQ (reference sequence). The junction had 10 bases not matched to a gene; V was cut back by 4 bases and J by 5 bases. CDR3 region: CASSSPGQGGYGYTF. The DNA for the CDR3 is TGTGCCAGCAGCTCCCCCGGCCAGGGGGGATATGGCTACACCTTC.

The chain joins TRBV27 to TRBJ2-5; D is tentatively TRBD1 or TRBD2 (6 bases each). The V end lost 2 bases, the J end lost 4 bases, and 11 bases lay between the germline ends. CDR1 and CDR2 (germline): MNHEY, SMNVEV (reference sequence). CDR3 length: 14 residues. CDR3 in DNA: TGTGCCAGCAGTTTAAGTCGGGGGCGAGAGACCCAGTACTTC. It encodes CASSLSRGRETQYF.

The chain couples TRBV7-2 to TRBJ1-2; D gene unclear. The CDR3 consists of 16 residues. CDR1 is SGHTA and CDR2 is FQGNSA in the germline V gene. V lost 0 bases and J 4 bases, leaving 15 bases between the germline ends. This CDR3 is CASSLAHVQRTYGYTF. DNA of the CDR3: TGTGCCAGCAGCTTAGCGCATGTACAGAGAACCTATGGCTACACCTTC.

J is TRBJ1-2 and V is TRBV4-1; D might be TRBD1 (5 bases). The CDR3 loop spans 15 amino acids. Trimming took 0 bases from V and 8 from J, leaving 16 bases between them. Germline V CDR1 and CDR2: MGHRA, YSYEKL. CDR3 sequence (DNA): TGCGCCAGCAGCCAAGAGACTGGGGGTACCGTCGGCTACACCTTC. This gives the protein CASSQETGGTVGYTF.

The V and J genes are TRBV6-5 and TRBJ2-5; D is unresolved. The CDR3 totals 14 residues. CDR1 is MNHEY, CDR2 SVGAGI, per germline. Trimming pared 7 bases from V and 4 bases from J, leaving 16 bases between. The CDR3 nucleotides are TGTGCCAGCACCTGGTCTCGAGAGGTAGAGACCCAGTACTTC. This sequence encodes CASTWSREVETQYF.

V is TRBV9 and J is TRBJ2-1; D is possibly TRBD1 (5 bases). Germline V lookup: CDR1 SGDLS, CDR2 YYNGEE. V was shortened by 4 bases and J by 8 bases, with 13 bases between the two germline ends. The CDR3 loop spans 13 amino acids. Written as DNA, the CDR3 is TGTGCCAGCAGCTTCTCCATCAGGGATGAGCAGTTCTTC. Translating gives CASSFSIRDEQFF. The whole variable domain, remainder taken from reference TRBV9 and TRBJ2-1, is DSGVTQTPKHLITATGQRVTLRCSPRSGDLSVYWYQQSLDQGLQFLIQYYNGEERAKGNILERFSAQQFPDLHSELNLSSLELGDSALYFCASSFSIRDEQFFGPGTRLTVL.

The chain carries TRBV28 and TRBJ2-7; D ambiguous. CDR3 length: 16 residues. Trimming shortened V by 5 bases and J by 2 bases, and 19 bases separated the two germline ends. Germline V gene lookup returns CDR1 MDHEN and CDR2 SYDVKM. CDR3 sequence reads: CASSPGRTHYPYEQYF. DNA of the CDR3: TGTGCCAGCAGTCCTGGAAGGACCCACTACCCCTACGAGCAGTACTTC.

V gene TRBV10-3 combines with J gene TRBJ1-1, with no clear D. The CDR3 contains 15 residues. V lost 6 bases, J lost 2 bases, and 16 bases lay in between. Germline CDR1 reads ENHRY; CDR2 reads SYGVKD. CDR3 DNA sequence: TGTGCCATCAGGACGGGCCGGTCGAGAAACACTGAAGCTTTCTTT. It translates to CAIRTGRSRNTEAFF.

The V and J genes are TRBV5-1 and TRBJ2-2; 7 positions match TRBD2. The CDR3 spans 18 residues. Germline V gene data show CDR1 as SGHRS and CDR2 as YFSETQ. Germline trimming cut 4 bases from V and 7 bases from J; bases unmatched to any gene: 19. The DNA for the CDR3 is TGCGCCAGCAGCCACGATCGGTATGGGGGAGGGCCAGACGGGGAGCTGTTTTTT. Translation: CASSHDRYGGGPDGELFF. Supplemented by reference TRBV5-1 and TRBJ2-2, the full variable domain reads KAGVTQTPRYLIKTRGQQVTLSCSPISGHRSVSWYQQTPGQGLQFLFEYFSETQRNKGNFPGRFSGRQFSNSRSEMNVSTLELGDSALYLCASSHDRYGGGPDGELFFGEGSRLTVL.

The chain has TRBV7-2 and TRBJ1-3, with a weak D call TRBD1 (5 bases). Trimming removed 1 base from V and 4 bases from J, with 8 bases in between. Germline V gene data show CDR1 as SGHTA and CDR2 as FQGNSA. The CDR3 runs 14 residues. The CDR3 DNA follows: TGTGCCAGCAGCTTAGGACCAGGGGGAAACACCATATATTTT. Translated, it gives CASSLGPGGNTIYF.